The TCR beta chain described here comes from a study of T cell responses to AZD1222 COVID-19 vaccine. Findings and caveats of the study: Repertoire samples came only from after the peak T cell response.

In the case of this clone: As yet, its antigen is unknown.

The CDR3 is made up of 16 amino acids. CDR1 is MNHEY and CDR2 is SMNVEV in the germline V gene (reference sequence). V was clipped by 1 base and J by 1 base; unmatched bases: 5. Profiled with immunoSEQ multiplex PCR; TCRdb holds only in-frame clones, not every one. The sample has under 200,000 clones; under 95% are singletons. The sample in question was peripheral blood, obtained 28 days after the second AZD1222 dose. The sequence was collected from an adult who received the AZD1222 COVID-19 vaccine. This sequence joins TRBV27 and TRBJ1-1, with 8 bases fitting TRBD1. CDR3 loop: CASSLWQGAANTEAFF. The DNA for the CDR3 is TGTGCCAGCAGTTTATGGCAGGGGGCGGCGAACACTGAAGCTTTCTTT.